The 19 T cell receptor beta chains given below trace back to one sample, sequenced in a study of T-cell memory formation after mild COVID-19. TCRdb called the 5' RACE reads again in MiXCR, with one record for every CDR3 protein. The sample has around 340,000 distinct CDR3 sequences, roughly 13% seen once. The sample consisted of PBMCs or a T cell subset sorted from them (not recorded which). The receptors derive from a man aged 18 to 29 who had mild COVID-19 (a few samples of this study predate the infection). Cell type and time point are not known.

The chain combines TRBV4-1 with TRBJ1-2, with D possibly TRBD1 on 5 matching bases. This CDR3 region has 17 residues. Trimming took 0 bases from V and 2 from J, leaving 16 bases between them. Germline CDR1 MGHRA, CDR2 YSYEKL. CDR3 in amino acids: CASSQDSGQGGNYGYTF. The DNA of the CDR3 is TGCGCCAGCAGCCAAGATTCGGGTCAGGGTGGGAACTATGGCTACACCTTC.

This clonotype has at least ten counts. The CDR3 DNA follows: TGTGCCAGCCCCCACGCGTGCACAGATACGCAGTATTTT. Protein sequence: CASPHACTDTQYF. This chain joins TRBV27 and TRBJ2-3; D unresolved. This CDR3 is built from 13 residues. Germline values: CDR1 MNHEY, CDR2 SMNVEV (reference sequence). V was clipped by 8 bases and J by 1 base, with 10 bases between them.

V gene TRBV12-3 or TRBV12-4 combines with J gene TRBJ1-5; 10 bases map to TRBD1. V dropped 7 bases and J dropped 6; count of bases not matched to a gene: 18. This CDR3 is built from 18 residues. The CDR3 DNA sequence: TGTGCCAGCACCTCCTCGACCCCGGGACAGGGGAATGGTCAGCCCCAGCATTTT. Amino acid sequence: CASTSSTPGQGNGQPQHF.

V and J are TRBV7-8 and TRBJ2-1, with TRBD2 identical over 11 bases. V was clipped by 1 base and J by 4 bases; unmatched bases: 9. The CDR3 totals 18 residues. Germline CDR1 is SGHVS and CDR2 is FQNEAQ. Here the CDR3 reads CASSLVPTSGGGYNEQFF. In DNA, the CDR3 is TGTGCCAGCAGCTTAGTCCCCACTAGCGGGGGCGGGTACAATGAGCAGTTCTTC.

This clonotype was counted a few times. The chain recombines TRBV12-3 or TRBV12-4 with TRBJ1-2; 12 positions agree with TRBD1. The CDR3 length is 15 residues. After removal of 6 bases from V and 7 bases from J, the junction contained 9 bases not matched to a gene. In nucleotides, the CDR3 is TGTGCCAGCAGCGACCGGGACAGGGGGCATGGTGGCTACACCTTC. This codes for CASSDRDRGHGGYTF.

V gene TRBV6-2 or TRBV6-3 combines with J gene TRBJ1-1; 8 nucleotides line up with TRBD1. Trimming cost V 2 bases and J 1 base; bases outside gene matches: 3. Germline V CDR1 and CDR2: MNHEY, SVGEGT. This CDR3 is built from 15 residues. CDR3 bases: TGTGCCAGCAGTTACGGGGACAGGCAGAACACTGAAGCTTTCTTT. Its protein is CASSYGDRQNTEAFF.

The rearrangement joins TRBV7-9 to TRBJ1-1; 8 bases map to TRBD1. The CDR3 totals 16 residues. With V trimmed by 1 base and J by 1 base, 5 bases remained unmatched. Germline V gene data show CDR1 as SEHNR and CDR2 as FQNEAQ (reference sequence). The CDR3 spells CASSLVRTGKNTEAFF. The CDR3 nucleotides read TGTGCCAGCAGCTTAGTCCGGACAGGGAAGAACACTGAAGCTTTCTTT.

This clonotype has just a few counts. The chain is built from TRBV7-2 and TRBJ1-2; 7 positions agree with TRBD1. V dropped 5 bases and J dropped 5; count of bases not matched to a gene: 11. The CDR3 consists of 15 residues. The germline V gene has CDR1 SGHTA and CDR2 FQGNSA. The CDR3 reads CASSPRDSKRYGYTF. The CDR3 region has the DNA TGTGCCAGCAGCCCTCGGGACAGCAAACGATATGGCTACACCTTC.

This clonotype was seen only a few times. An end of the junction does not agree with germline; a read error may underlie this. This rearrangement joins TRBV7-9 to TRBJ1-6; tentatively, D is TRBD1 (5 bases). The V gene's germline CDR1 is SEHNR and CDR2 FQNEAQ (reference sequence). The length of the CDR3 is 13 residues. The CDR3 DNA reads TGTGCCAGCAGCTTCGCCCCCGCAGGGTCCCCACTGTTT. Amino acid sequence: CASSFAPAGSPLF.

In its sample, this clonotype was seen many times. The rearrangement joins TRBV19 to TRBJ1-5; perhaps TRBD1 as D (6 bases). The CDR3 contains 16 residues. Germline loops: CDR1 LNHDA, CDR2 SQIVND (reference sequence). V was clipped by 6 bases and J by 4 bases, with 19 bases between them. The CDR3: CASSRGAGAPNQPQHF. The CDR3 DNA reads as TGTGCCAGTAGCAGAGGGGCAGGGGCACCTAATCAGCCCCAGCATTTT.

This clonotype was seen ten or more times. This rearrangement joins TRBV20-1 to TRBJ2-7; TRBD2 matches 7 bases. V lost 3 bases and J lost 1; bases outside the gene matches: 6. The CDR3 covers 14 residues. Germline V gives CDR1 DFQATT, CDR2 SNEGSKA (reference sequence). This CDR3 reads CSARGGTVSYEQYF. CDR3 DNA sequence: TGCAGTGCTAGGGGGGGGACGGTTTCCTACGAGCAGTACTTC.

The rearrangement uses TRBV7-3 and TRBJ2-7; 7 bases match TRBD2. The CDR3 sequence is 16 residues long. Germline CDR1 is SGHTA and CDR2 is FQGTGA. V lost 5 bases to trimming and J lost 5 bases; unmatched junction nucleotides: 15. The CDR3 spells CASSRGEAGNYHEQYF. In DNA form, the CDR3 reads TGTGCCAGCAGCCGGGGGGAGGCAGGGAACTACCACGAGCAGTACTTC.

The chain uses TRBV12-3 or TRBV12-4 and TRBJ2-1; 7 nucleotides match TRBD1. V lost 3 bases and J lost 10; bases outside the gene matches: 0. This CDR3 comprises 11 residues. The CDR3 protein is CASSLGQEQFF. Written as DNA, the CDR3 is TGTGCCAGCAGTTTGGGACAGGAGCAGTTCTTC.

The gene calls are TRBV4-3 and TRBJ1-4, with D maybe TRBD1 (5 bases). The germline V gene has CDR1 LGHNA and CDR2 YSLEER. V gave up 8 bases and J gave up 8 bases, with 15 bases separating them. The CDR3 sequence is 13 residues long. The CDR3: CASDPGGGEKLFF. Written as DNA, the CDR3 is TGCGCCAGCGACCCGGGGGGAGGGGAAAAACTGTTTTTT.

This chain joins TRBV7-2 and TRBJ1-4; no clear D. The CDR3 extends over 14 amino acids. V was clipped by 7 bases and J by 2 bases, with 11 bases between them. Germline loops: CDR1 SGHTA, CDR2 FQGNSA. The CDR3 spells CASKYGATNEKLFF. The CDR3 region has the DNA TGTGCCAGCAAATACGGAGCCACTAATGAAAAACTGTTTTTT.

In this sample, this clonotype turned up a few times. The gene calls are TRBV20-1 and TRBJ2-3, with 12 positions matching TRBD2. This CDR3 contains 16 residues. J was trimmed by 4 bases and V by 4 bases; bases with no gene match: 9. Germline V gives CDR1 DFQATT, CDR2 SNEGSKA (reference sequence). The CDR3 nucleotides read TGCAGTGCTACCGATCTAGCGGGGGGGCGCGCAGATACGCAGTATTTT. It translates to CSATDLAGGRADTQYF.

The chain has TRBV5-1 and TRBJ1-2; a weak D match, TRBD1 (5 bases). CDR3 length: 14 residues. V was shortened by 4 bases and J by 3 bases, with 13 bases between the two germline ends. Germline values: CDR1 SGHRS, CDR2 YFSETQ. CDR3 coding DNA: TGCGCCAGCAGCCCGGGCTGGGGGGACTATGGCTACACCTTC. This sequence encodes CASSPGWGDYGYTF.

This clonotype appeared many times. The rearrangement links TRBV20-1 to TRBJ1-4; no clear D gene. V gave up 0 bases and J gave up 7 bases, with 12 bases separating them. The CDR3 contains 14 residues. Germline values: CDR1 DFQATT, CDR2 SNEGSKA (reference sequence). The CDR3 sequence is CSARDVVGGEKLFF. For the CDR3, the DNA is TGCAGTGCTAGAGATGTGGTGGGTGGTGAAAAACTGTTTTTT.

The J gene is TRBJ1-2, the V gene TRBV5-5; 9 nucleotides agree with TRBD1. Germline V CDR1 and CDR2: SGHKS, YYEKEE (reference sequence). After removal of 4 bases from V and 4 bases from J, the junction contained 8 bases not matched to a gene. This CDR3 has 15 amino acids. CDR3 in amino acids: CASSPFSTGGYGYTF. CDR3 bases: TGTGCCAGCAGCCCATTCTCGACAGGGGGCTATGGCTACACCTTC.